Listed below are T cell receptor beta chains from one sample, sequenced in a study of T cell responses to AZD1222 COVID-19 vaccine. This table comes from immunoSEQ multiplex PCR, and its TCRdb copy is limited to in-frame clones, with some not included. The sample carries roughly 140,000 clones, 88% recorded once. Sequences were derived from peripheral blood, sampled 28 days after the second AZD1222 dose. These receptors came from an adult who received the AZD1222 COVID-19 vaccine. CDR3s include the opening cysteine and the closing phenylalanine or tryptophan. Each record gives: V gene, clone size, D gene, J gene, CDR3 DNA, CDR3 protein. A D gene is named only where the DNA matches it firmly. Size values are once, few and many counts, or a class for expanded clones, and some rows have none.

TRBV7-8,NA,TRBD2,TRBJ2-1,TGTGCCAGCAGCGCGGGGGTAATGCAAAACTCCTACAATGAGCAGTTCTTC,CASSAGVMQNSYNEQFF
TRBV27,once,NA,TRBJ2-5,TGTGCCAGCAGTTTATCCCTCGGGCCTCGACTGACCCAGTACTTC,CASSLSLGPRLTQYF
TRBV19,NA,NA,TRBJ2-7,TGTGCCAGTCCGATCTACGAGCAGTACTTC,CASPIYEQYF
TRBV28,NA,TRBD1,TRBJ1-4,TGTGCCAGCAGCCCACAGGGGGCGTATGAAAAACTGTTTTTT,CASSPQGAYEKLFF
TRBV28,NA,NA,TRBJ2-5,TGTGCCAGCAGGGGAGGGGGGGTTGACGCGACCCAGTACTTC,CASRGGGVDATQYF
TRBV27,once,NA,TRBJ2-5,TGTGCCAGCAGCAAAAGAGGGAGAGAGACCCAGTACTTC,CASSKRGRETQYF
TRBV7-9,NA,NA,TRBJ2-1,TGTGCCAGCAGCTGGGGCCTCACGGAGCAGTTCTTC,CASSWGLTEQFF
TRBV27,NA,NA,TRBJ1-6,TGTGCCAGCAGTTTTATTCTGGATTCACCCCTCCACTTT,CASSFILDSPLHF
TRBV4-2,NA,NA,TRBJ1-5,TGTGCCAGCAGCCAAGGGGCAGACAATCAGCCCCAGCATTTT,CASSQGADNQPQHF
TRBV2,NA,NA,TRBJ1-1,TGTGCCAGCAGTGGGGAAGGCAGCCCCACTGAAGCTTTCTTT,CASSGEGSPTEAFF
TRBV5-1,NA,TRBD1,TRBJ1-1,TGCGCCAGCAGCCCGGGACAGGGTTCGGTCGGTGAAGCTTTCTTT,CASSPGQGSVGEAFF
TRBV27,once,NA,TRBJ1-6,TGTGCCAGCAACCCCCGGGGGGCGGGCAATTCACCCCTCCACTTT,CASNPRGAGNSPLHF
TRBV27,NA,NA,TRBJ1-5,TGTGCCAGCAGTCCGTGGACGTATAGCAATCAGCCCCAGCATTTT,CASSPWTYSNQPQHF
TRBV7-2,NA,NA,TRBJ2-7,TGTGCCAGCAGACCCGGAGCGAACTACGAGCAGTACTTC,CASRPGANYEQYF
TRBV21-1,NA,NA,TRBJ2-3,TGTGCCAGCAAAGTAGCTGGGCAGGGGACTAGCAGAAATACGCAGTATTTT,CASKVAGQGTSRNTQYF
TRBV6-6,NA,NA,TRBJ1-1,TGTGCCAGCAATCGCCCACAGGGCACTGAAGCTTTCTTT,CASNRPQGTEAFF
TRBV18,NA,NA,TRBJ2-7,TGTGCCAGCTCATCGGAAAGGATTAACGGGGAGCAGTACTTC,CASSSERINGEQYF
TRBV7-2,few,NA,TRBJ1-2,TGTGCCAGCAGCTTAAGGGTAGATATCTATGGCTACACCTTC,CASSLRVDIYGYTF
TRBV28,NA,NA,TRBJ1-3,TGTGCCAGCCTTACGTGGGCTGGAAACACCATATATTTT,CASLTWAGNTIYF
TRBV6-5,few,NA,TRBJ1-3,TGTGCCAGCAGTTACGGCGGAAGAGGAAACACCATATATTTT,CASSYGGRGNTIYF
TRBV28,NA,NA,TRBJ1-2,TGTGCCAGCAGCAACCCGGACTATGGCTACACCTTC,CASSNPDYGYTF
TRBV24-1,NA,TRBD2,TRBJ2-1,TGTGCCACCAGTGATCCGTCCCTAGCGGGAGGACTCAATGAGCAGTTCTTC,CATSDPSLAGGLNEQFF
TRBV18,few,TRBD1,TRBJ1-2,TGTGCCAGCTCGACAGGGCGGAACTATGGCTACACCTTC,CASSTGRNYGYTF
TRBV24-1,NA,TRBD2,TRBJ2-3,TGTGCCACCAGTGATTTTTCGCGGGGGTTTCCAGATACGCAGTATTTT,CATSDFSRGFPDTQYF
TRBV29-1,NA,NA,TRBJ1-2,TGCAGCGGGGGGGACGGACCTAACTATGGCTACACCTTC,CSGGDGPNYGYTF
TRBV27,NA,TRBD1,TRBJ1-1,TGTGCCAGCAGTATGACAGGGCGGAGAGCTTTCTTT,CASSMTGRRAFF
TRBV28,NA,TRBD1,TRBJ1-3,TGTGCCAGCAGTTTATTCAGGGGGGGTGGAAACACCATATATTTT,CASSLFRGGGNTIYF
TRBV18,NA,TRBD2,TRBJ2-1,TGTGCCAGCTCACCGGGGGAGGGGATGGGCAATGAGCAGTTCTTC,CASSPGEGMGNEQFF
TRBV5-5,NA,NA,TRBJ1-2,TGTGCCAGCAGCTTGGTCGGGGTCGGGTCCGGCTATGGCTACACCTTC,CASSLVGVGSGYGYTF
TRBV2,NA,TRBD1,TRBJ1-6,TGTGCCAGCATGACGGACAGGGCCACGAATTCACCCCTCCACTTT,CASMTDRATNSPLHF
TRBV5-6,NA,NA,TRBJ1-5,TGTGCCAGCAGCATGGGGAGTAGGACCCAGCATTTT,CASSMGSRTQHF
TRBV28,NA,NA,TRBJ1-2,TGTGCCAGCAGTTTGCTCGAGCGTGGCTACACCTTC,CASSLLERGYTF
TRBV3-1/TRBV3-2,NA,TRBD1,TRBJ1-5,TGTGCCAGCAGCCAAGACGCGACAGGGGGCAATCAGCCCCAGCATTTT,CASSQDATGGNQPQHF
TRBV30,once,NA,TRBJ1-1,TGTGCCTGGGGTCGGTCTGACACTGAAGCTTTCTTT,CAWGRSDTEAFF
TRBV6-5,NA,TRBD1,TRBJ1-1,TGTGCCAGCAGTCAAAGTGGACAGGGGAAGTCTGCTTTCTTT,CASSQSGQGKSAFF
TRBV18,NA,TRBD1,TRBJ2-6,TGTGCCAGCTCACCAAGACAGGGGGCTTCGTCTGGGGCCAACGTCCTGACTTTC,CASSPRQGASSGANVLTF
TRBV5-4,once,TRBD1,TRBJ1-4,TGTGCCAGCAGCTTAGACGGGACAGGTCATGAAAAACTGTTTTTT,CASSLDGTGHEKLFF
TRBV19,NA,NA,TRBJ1-5,TGTGCCAGTTTTAACGGTTATCAGCCCCAGCATTTT,CASFNGYQPQHF
TRBV9,NA,TRBD1,TRBJ1-2,TGTGCCAGCAGCGCGACTACGGGACAGGGAAACTATGGCTACACCTTC,CASSATTGQGNYGYTF
TRBV28,NA,TRBD1,TRBJ1-2,TGTGCCAGCAGTTCTTCATCCGGGACAGGGTTTTACGGCTACACCTTC,CASSSSSGTGFYGYTF
TRBV7-8,NA,NA,TRBJ1-6,TGTGCCAGCAGCCTCAGTAGCGAGTCACCCCTCCACTTT,CASSLSSESPLHF
TRBV7-2,NA,NA,TRBJ1-4,TGTGCCAGCAGCTTAGCAGCAACTAATGAAAAACTGTTTTTT,CASSLAATNEKLFF
TRBV18,NA,TRBD2,TRBJ2-2,TGTGCCAGCCCTAGCGGGAACACCGGGGAGCTGTTTTTT,CASPSGNTGELFF
TRBV14,once,NA,TRBJ2-6,TGTGCCAGCGATTTATCTGGGGCCAACGTCCTGACTTTC,CASDLSGANVLTF
TRBV5-6,NA,NA,TRBJ2-3,TGTGCCAGCAGCTTGCGGGGGGCGGATACGCAGTATTTT,CASSLRGADTQYF
TRBV6-5,NA,NA,TRBJ1-1,TGTGCCAGCAGTCGCCTGAAGAACACTGAAGCTTTCTTT,CASSRLKNTEAFF
TRBV27,NA,TRBD2,TRBJ2-7,TGTGCCAGCAGTTTTCCGGGAGGCAACGAGCAGTACTTC,CASSFPGGNEQYF